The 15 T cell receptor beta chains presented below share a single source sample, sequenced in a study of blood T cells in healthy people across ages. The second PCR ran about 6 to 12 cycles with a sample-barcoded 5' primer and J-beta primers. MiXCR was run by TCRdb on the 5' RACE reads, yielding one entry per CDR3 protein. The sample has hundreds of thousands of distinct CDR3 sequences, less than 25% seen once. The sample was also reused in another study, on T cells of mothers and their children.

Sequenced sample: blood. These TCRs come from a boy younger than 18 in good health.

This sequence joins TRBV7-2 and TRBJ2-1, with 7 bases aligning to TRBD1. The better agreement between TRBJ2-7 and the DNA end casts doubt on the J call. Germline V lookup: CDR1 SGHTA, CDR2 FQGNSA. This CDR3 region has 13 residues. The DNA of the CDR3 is TGTGCCAGCAGCAAAGACAGGGTCCGCGAGCAGTACTTC. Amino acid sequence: CASSKDRVREQYF.

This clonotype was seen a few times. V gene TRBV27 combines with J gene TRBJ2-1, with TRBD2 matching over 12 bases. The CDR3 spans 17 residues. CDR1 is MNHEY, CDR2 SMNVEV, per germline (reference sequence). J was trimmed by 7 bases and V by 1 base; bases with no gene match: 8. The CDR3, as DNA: TGTGCCAGCAGTTTATTCCCTAGCGGGAGGGCCTTTAATGAGCAGTTCTTC. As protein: CASSLFPSGRAFNEQFF.

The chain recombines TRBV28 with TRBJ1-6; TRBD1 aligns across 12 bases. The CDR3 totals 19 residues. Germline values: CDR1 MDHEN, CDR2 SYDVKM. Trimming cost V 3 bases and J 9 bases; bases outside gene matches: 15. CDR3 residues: CASSLGPGQGANIGSPLHF. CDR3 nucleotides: TGTGCCAGCAGTTTGGGACCGGGACAGGGGGCGAATATTGGTTCACCCCTCCACTTT.

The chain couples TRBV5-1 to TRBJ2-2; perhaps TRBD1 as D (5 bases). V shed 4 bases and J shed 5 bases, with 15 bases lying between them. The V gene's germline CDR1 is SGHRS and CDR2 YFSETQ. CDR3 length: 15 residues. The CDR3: CASSLYQGWTGELFF. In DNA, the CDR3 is TGCGCCAGCAGCCTCTACCAGGGCTGGACCGGGGAGCTGTTTTTT.

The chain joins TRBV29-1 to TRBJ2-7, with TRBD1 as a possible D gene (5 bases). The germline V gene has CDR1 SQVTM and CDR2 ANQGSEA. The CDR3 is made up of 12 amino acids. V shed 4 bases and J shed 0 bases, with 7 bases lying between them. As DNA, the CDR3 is TGCAGCGTTGTAGGGGACTCCTACGAGCAGTACTTC. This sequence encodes CSVVGDSYEQYF.

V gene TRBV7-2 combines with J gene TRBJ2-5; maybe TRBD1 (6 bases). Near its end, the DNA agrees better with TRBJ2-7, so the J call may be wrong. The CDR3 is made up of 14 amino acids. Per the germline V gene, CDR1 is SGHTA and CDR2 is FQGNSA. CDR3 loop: CASSQGMLSYEQYF. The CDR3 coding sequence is TGTGCCAGCAGCCAGGGGATGTTATCCTACGAGCAGTACTTC.

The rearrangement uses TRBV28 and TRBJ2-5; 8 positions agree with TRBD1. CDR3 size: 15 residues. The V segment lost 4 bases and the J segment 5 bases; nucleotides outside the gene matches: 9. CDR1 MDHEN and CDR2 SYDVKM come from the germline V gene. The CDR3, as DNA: TGTGCCAGCAGTTCCTCAGGACAGGGCGGCGAGACCCAGTACTTC. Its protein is CASSSSGQGGETQYF.

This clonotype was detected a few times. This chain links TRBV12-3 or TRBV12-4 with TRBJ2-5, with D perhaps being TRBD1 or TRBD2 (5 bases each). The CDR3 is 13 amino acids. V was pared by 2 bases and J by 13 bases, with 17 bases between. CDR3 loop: CASSLSPGADWYF. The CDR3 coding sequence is TGTGCCAGCAGTTTATCCCCCGGGGCCGACTGGTACTTC.

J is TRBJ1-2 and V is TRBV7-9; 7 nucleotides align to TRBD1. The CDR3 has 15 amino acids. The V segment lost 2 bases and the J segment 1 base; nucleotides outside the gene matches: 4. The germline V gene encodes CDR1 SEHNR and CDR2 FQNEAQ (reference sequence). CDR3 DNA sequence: TGTGCCAGCAGCTTACCACAGGGGTATAACTATGGCTACACCTTC. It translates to CASSLPQGYNYGYTF.

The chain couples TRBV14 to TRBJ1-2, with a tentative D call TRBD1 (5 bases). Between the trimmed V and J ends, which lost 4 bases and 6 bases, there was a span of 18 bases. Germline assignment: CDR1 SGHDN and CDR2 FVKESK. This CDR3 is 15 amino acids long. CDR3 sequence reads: CASSRPVAGDHGYTF. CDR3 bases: TGTGCCAGCAGCCGCCCGGTTGCGGGGGATCATGGCTACACCTTC.

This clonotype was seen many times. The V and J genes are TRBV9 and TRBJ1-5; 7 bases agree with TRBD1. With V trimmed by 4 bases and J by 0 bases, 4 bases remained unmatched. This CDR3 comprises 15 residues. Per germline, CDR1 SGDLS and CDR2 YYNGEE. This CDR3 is CASSPGTASNQPQHF. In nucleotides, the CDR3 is TGTGCCAGCAGCCCGGGGACAGCTAGCAATCAGCCCCAGCATTTT.

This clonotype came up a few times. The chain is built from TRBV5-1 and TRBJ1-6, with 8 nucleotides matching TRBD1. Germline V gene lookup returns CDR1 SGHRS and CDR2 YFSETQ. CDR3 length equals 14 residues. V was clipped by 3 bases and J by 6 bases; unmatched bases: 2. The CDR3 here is CASSSDRANSPLHF. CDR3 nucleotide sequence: TGCGCCAGCAGCTCGGACAGGGCTAATTCACCCCTCCACTTT.

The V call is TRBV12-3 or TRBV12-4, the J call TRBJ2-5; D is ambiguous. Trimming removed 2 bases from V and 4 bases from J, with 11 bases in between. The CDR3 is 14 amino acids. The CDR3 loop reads CASSLLRPVETQYF. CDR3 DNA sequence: TGTGCCAGCAGTTTACTCCGTCCCGTAGAGACCCAGTACTTC.

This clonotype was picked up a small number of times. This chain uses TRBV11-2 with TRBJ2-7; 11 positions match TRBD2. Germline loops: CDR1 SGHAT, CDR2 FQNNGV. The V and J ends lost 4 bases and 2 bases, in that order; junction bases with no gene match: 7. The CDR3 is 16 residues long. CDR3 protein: CASSYSTSGGPYEQYF. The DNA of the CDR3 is TGTGCCAGCAGCTATTCAACTAGCGGGGGACCCTACGAGCAGTACTTC.

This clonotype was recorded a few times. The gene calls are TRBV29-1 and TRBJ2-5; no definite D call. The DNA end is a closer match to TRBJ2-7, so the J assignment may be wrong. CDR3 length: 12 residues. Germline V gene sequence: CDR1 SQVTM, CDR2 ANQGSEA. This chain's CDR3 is CSVEGEPYEQYF. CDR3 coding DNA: TGCAGCGTTGAAGGTGAACCTTACGAGCAGTACTTC.